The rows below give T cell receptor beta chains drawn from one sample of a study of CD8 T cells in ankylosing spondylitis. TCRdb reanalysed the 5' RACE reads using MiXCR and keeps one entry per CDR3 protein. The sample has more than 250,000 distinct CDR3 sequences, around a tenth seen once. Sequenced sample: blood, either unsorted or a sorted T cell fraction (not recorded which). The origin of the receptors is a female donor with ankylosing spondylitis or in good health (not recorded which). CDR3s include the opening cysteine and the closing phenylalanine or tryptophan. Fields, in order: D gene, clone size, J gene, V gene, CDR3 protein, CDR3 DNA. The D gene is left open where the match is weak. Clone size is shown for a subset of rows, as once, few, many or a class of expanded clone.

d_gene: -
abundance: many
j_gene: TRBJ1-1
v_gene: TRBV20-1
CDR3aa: CSAPPGWGTEAFF
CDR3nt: TGCAGTGCCCCTCCGGGGTGGGGCACTGAAGCTTTCTTT

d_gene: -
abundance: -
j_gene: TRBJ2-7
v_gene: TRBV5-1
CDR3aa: CASSLTGTGLEQYF
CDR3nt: TGCGCCAGCAGCTTGACTGGCACGGGGCTCGAGCAGTACTTC

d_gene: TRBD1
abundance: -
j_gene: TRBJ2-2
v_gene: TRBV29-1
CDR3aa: CSAGAGGDLTGELFF
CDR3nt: TGCAGCGCGGGGGCAGGGGGCGATTTAACAGGGGAGCTGTTTTTT

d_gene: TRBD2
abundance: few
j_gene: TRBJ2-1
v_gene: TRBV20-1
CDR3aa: CCARSSGSVPSADEQFF
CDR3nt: TGCTGTGCTAGGTCCAGCGGGAGTGTCCCATCGGCCGATGAGCAGTTCTTC

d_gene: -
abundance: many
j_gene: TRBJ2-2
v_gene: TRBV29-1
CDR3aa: CSVEPGGKTGELFF
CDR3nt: TGCAGCGTTGAGCCAGGGGGGAAAACCGGGGAGCTGTTTTTT

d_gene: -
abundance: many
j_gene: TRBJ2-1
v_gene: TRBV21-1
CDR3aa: CASSKRAYDEQFF
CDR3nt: TGTGCCAGCAGCAAGAGGGCCTATGATGAGCAGTTCTTC

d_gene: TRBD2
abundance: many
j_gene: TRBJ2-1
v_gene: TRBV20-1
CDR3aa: CSARTGTSGYNEQFF
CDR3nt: TGCAGTGCGCGCACCGGGACTAGCGGTTACAATGAGCAGTTCTTC

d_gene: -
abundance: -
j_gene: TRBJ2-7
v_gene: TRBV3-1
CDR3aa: CASSQDELAGMGKYF
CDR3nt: TGTGCCAGCAGCCAAGATGAGCTTGCCGGAATGGGCAAGTACTTC

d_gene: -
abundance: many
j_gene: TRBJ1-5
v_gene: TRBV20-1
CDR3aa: CSAGRQGIGLSQPQHF
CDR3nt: TGCAGTGCAGGGAGGCAGGGGATCGGGTTGAGTCAGCCCCAGCATTTT

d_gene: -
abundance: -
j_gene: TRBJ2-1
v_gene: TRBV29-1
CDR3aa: CSVESGFGEQFF
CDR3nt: TGCAGCGTTGAGTCGGGGTTCGGTGAGCAGTTCTTC

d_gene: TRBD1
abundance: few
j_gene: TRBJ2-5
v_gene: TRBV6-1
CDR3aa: CASSRPGTGLGETQYF
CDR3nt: TGTGCCAGCAGTCGACCCGGGACAGGGCTCGGAGAGACCCAGTACTTC

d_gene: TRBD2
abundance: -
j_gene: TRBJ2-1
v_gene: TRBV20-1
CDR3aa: CSVRSSGVDNEQFF
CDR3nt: TGCAGTGTCAGATCTAGCGGGGTCGACAATGAGCAGTTCTTC

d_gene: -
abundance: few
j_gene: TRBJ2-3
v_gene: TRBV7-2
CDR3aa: CASSPQKTHRTDTQYF
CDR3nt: TGTGCCAGCAGCCCCCAGAAGACTCATCGCACAGATACGCAGTATTTT

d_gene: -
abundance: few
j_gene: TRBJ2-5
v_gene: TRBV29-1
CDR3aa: CSRPWGQGTQYF
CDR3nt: TGCAGTCGTCCCTGGGGGCAGGGGACCCAGTACTTC

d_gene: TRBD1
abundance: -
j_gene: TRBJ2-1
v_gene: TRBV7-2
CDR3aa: CASEDRGLYNEQFF
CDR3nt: TGTGCCAGCGAAGACAGGGGGCTTTACAATGAGCAGTTCTTC

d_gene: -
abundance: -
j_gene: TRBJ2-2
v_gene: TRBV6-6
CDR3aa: CASGTNTRELFF
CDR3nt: TGTGCCAGCGGTACAAACACCAGGGAGCTGTTTTTT

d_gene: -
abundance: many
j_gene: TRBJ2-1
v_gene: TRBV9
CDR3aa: CASSPQSSVGGNEQFF
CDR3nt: TGTGCCAGCAGTCCCCAATCTTCTGTCGGAGGGAATGAGCAGTTCTTC

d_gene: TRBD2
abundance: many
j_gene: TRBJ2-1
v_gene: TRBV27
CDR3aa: CASTTLRGGSNEQFF
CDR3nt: TGTGCCAGCACCACGCTACGGGGGGGCTCTAATGAGCAGTTCTTC

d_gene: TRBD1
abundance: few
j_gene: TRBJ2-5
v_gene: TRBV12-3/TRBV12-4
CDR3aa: CASSLRTGGIETQYF
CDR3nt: TGTGCCAGCAGTTTGCGGACAGGGGGCATAGAGACCCAGTACTTC

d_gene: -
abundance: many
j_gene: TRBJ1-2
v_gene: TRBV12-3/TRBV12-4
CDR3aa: CASSSLGDGPYGYTF
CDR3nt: TGTGCCAGCAGTTCCCTGGGGGACGGACCTTATGGCTACACCTTC

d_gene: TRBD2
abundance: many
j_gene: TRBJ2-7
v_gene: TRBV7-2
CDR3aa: CASSRTSGRSEQYF
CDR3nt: TGTGCCAGCAGCCGTACTAGCGGGAGGAGCGAGCAGTACTTC

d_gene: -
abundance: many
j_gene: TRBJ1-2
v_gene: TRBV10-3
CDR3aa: CAISAGTFTF
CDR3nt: TGTGCCATCAGTGCCGGGACTTTCACCTTC

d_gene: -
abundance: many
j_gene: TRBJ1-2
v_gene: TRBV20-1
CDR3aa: CSARHHTLDGYTF
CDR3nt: TGCAGTGCTAGACACCACACCCTGGATGGCTACACCTTC

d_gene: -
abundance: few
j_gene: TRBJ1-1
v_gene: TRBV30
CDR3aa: CAWSALNAEAFF
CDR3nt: TGTGCCTGGAGCGCCCTGAACGCTGAAGCTTTCTTT

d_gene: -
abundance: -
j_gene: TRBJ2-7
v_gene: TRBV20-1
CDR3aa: CSARDGVSGEQYF
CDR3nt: TGCAGTGCTAGAGACGGGGTATCGGGGGAGCAGTACTTC

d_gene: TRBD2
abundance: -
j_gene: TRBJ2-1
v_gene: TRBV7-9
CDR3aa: CASSGTSGQIHNEQFF
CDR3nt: TGTGCCAGCAGCGGAACTAGCGGGCAGATTCACAATGAGCAGTTCTTC

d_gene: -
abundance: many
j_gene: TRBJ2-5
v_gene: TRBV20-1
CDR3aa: CSALDSQETQYF
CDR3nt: TGCAGTGCTCTGGACAGTCAAGAGACCCAGTACTTC

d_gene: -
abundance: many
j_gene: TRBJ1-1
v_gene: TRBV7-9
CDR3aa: CASSLLHENTEAFF
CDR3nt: TGTGCCAGCAGCCTCCTGCATGAGAACACTGAAGCTTTCTTT

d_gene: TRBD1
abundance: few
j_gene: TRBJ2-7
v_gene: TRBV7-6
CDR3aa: CASSLAGGTGEYEQYF
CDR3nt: TGTGCCAGCAGCCTCGCCGGTGGGACAGGGGAGTACGAGCAGTACTTC

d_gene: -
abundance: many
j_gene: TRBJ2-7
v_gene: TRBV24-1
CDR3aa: CATSDGRGSSSYEQYF
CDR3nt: TGTGCCACCAGTGACGGTAGAGGGTCCAGCTCCTACGAGCAGTACTTC

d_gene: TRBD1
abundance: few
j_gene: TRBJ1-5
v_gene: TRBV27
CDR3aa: CASSPGIWDRGNQPQHF
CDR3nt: TGTGCCAGCAGTCCAGGCATTTGGGACAGGGGGAATCAGCCCCAGCATTTT

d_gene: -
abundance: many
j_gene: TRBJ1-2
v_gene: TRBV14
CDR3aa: CASSLPDRTYGGYTF
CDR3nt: TGTGCCAGCAGCCTGCCCGACAGGACGTATGGAGGCTACACCTTC

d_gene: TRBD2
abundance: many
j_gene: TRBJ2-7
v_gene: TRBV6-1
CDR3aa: CASRRGVDYEQYF
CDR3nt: TGTGCCAGCCGCCGGGGGGTTGACTACGAGCAGTACTTC

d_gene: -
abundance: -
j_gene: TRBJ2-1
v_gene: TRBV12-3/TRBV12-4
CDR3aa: CASTFSAYNEQFF
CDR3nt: TGTGCCAGCACCTTTAGCGCCTACAATGAGCAGTTCTTC

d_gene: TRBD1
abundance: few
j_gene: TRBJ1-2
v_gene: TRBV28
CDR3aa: CASSSGQSHSGYTF
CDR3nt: TGTGCCAGCAGTTCGGGACAGTCCCACAGTGGCTACACCTTC

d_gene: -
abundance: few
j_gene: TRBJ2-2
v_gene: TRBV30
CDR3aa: CAWSGYGNTGELFF
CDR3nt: TGTGCCTGGAGTGGGTACGGGAACACCGGGGAGCTGTTTTTT

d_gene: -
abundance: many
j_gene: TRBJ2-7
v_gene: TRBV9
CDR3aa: CASSTTTGPYEQYF
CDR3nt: TGTGCCAGCAGCACTACGACAGGACCCTACGAGCAGTACTTC

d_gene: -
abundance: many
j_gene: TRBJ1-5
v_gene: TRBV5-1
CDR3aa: CASSLDGGLYQPQHF
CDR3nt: TGCGCCAGCAGCTTGGATGGGGGTTTATATCAGCCCCAGCATTTT

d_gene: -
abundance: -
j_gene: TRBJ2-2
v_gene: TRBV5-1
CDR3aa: CASSEPGADTGELFF
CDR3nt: TGCGCCAGCAGTGAGCCGGGGGCGGACACCGGGGAGCTGTTTTTT

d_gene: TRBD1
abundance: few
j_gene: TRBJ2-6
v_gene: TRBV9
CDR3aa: CASSGGGSYSGANVLTF
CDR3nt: TGTGCCAGCAGCGGAGGGGGCAGTTACTCTGGGGCCAACGTCCTGACTTTC

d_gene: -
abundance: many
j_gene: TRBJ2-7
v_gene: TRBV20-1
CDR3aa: CSARPGSNYEQYF
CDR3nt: TGCAGTGCTAGACCCGGGAGTAACTACGAGCAGTACTTC

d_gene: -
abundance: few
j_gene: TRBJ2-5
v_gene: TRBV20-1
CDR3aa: CSAPPTIGRQTQYF
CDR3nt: TGCAGTGCTCCACCCACCATCGGTCGACAGACCCAGTACTTC

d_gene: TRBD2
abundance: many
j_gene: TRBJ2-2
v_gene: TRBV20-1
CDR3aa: CSARDRGRGRAQNTGELFF
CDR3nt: TGCAGTGCTAGAGATCGAGGGCGAGGGAGGGCCCAGAACACCGGGGAGCTGTTTTTT

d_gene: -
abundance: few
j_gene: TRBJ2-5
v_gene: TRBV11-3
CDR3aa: CASSINSRQETQYF
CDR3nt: TGTGCCAGCAGCATTAACTCCCGCCAGGAGACCCAGTACTTC

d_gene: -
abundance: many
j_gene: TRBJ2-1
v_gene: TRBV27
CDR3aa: CASSSPPGNEQFF
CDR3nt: TGTGCCAGCAGTTCACCGCCAGGCAATGAGCAGTTCTTC

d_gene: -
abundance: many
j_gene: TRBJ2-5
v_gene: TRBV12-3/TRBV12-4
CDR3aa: CASSFEKTQYF
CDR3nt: TGTGCCAGCAGTTTTGAGAAGACCCAGTACTTC